What follows are 17 T cell receptor beta chains derived from one specimen sequenced in a study of preoperative IRX-2 immunotherapy in early breast cancer. The treatment is: preoperative locoregional IRX-2 cytokine immunotherapy. Method: immunoSEQ multiplex PCR; TCRdb's copy keeps in-frame clones and lacks some. In the table there are about 98,000 clones, roughly 88% of which are singletons. The material sequenced was tumor tissue, taken after IRX-2 immunotherapy. Source of these receptors: a human donor with breast cancer.

The chain is built from TRBV6-1 and TRBJ2-7, with 7 bases that match TRBD1. The V segment lost 1 base and the J segment 4 bases; nucleotides outside the gene matches: 1. Germline loops: CDR1 MNHNS, CDR2 SASEGT. The CDR3 totals 13 residues. Here the CDR3 reads CASSEVQGYEQYF. The CDR3, as DNA: TGTGCCAGCAGTGAAGTACAGGGGTACGAGCAGTACTTC.

The chain combines TRBV15 with TRBJ2-5; D tentatively reads TRBD1 or TRBD2 (5 bases each). V was trimmed by 3 bases and J by 1 base, leaving 12 bases between them. Looked up from germline, CDR1 is LNHNV and CDR2 is YYDKDF (reference sequence). The CDR3 spans 15 residues. The CDR3 spells CATSSNTGTQETQYF. CDR3 nucleotides: TGTGCCACCAGCAGCAATACCGGGACCCAAGAGACCCAGTACTTC. The whole variable domain, filled in from reference TRBV15 and TRBJ2-5, reads DAMVIQNPRYQVTQFGKPVTLSCSQTLNHNVMYWYQQKSSQAPKLLFHYYDKDFNNEADTPDNFQSRRPNTSFCFLDIRSPGLGDTAMYLCATSSNTGTQETQYFGPGTRLLVL.

The chain recombines TRBV5-1 with TRBJ2-1, with 10 bases that match TRBD1. The CDR3 spans 15 residues. Germline V gives CDR1 SGHRS, CDR2 YFSETQ. The J segment lost 9 bases and the V segment lost 2 bases, leaving 8 bases of the junction unmatched. In DNA, the CDR3 is TGCGCCAGCAGCTTAAGACAGGGGGCAAACAGTGAGCAGTTCTTC. Encoded protein: CASSLRQGANSEQFF.

V and J are TRBV30 and TRBJ2-5; no reliable D call. The CDR3 spans 13 residues. Germline V gives CDR1 GTSNPN, CDR2 SVGIG (reference sequence). Trimming shortened V by 4 bases and J by 2 bases, and 11 bases separated the two germline ends. CDR3 region: CAWNPRRQETQYF. Written as DNA, the CDR3 is TGTGCCTGGAACCCTAGGCGGCAAGAGACCCAGTACTTC.

The chain employs TRBV6-8 and TRBJ2-1; D is undetermined. The V and J ends lost 10 bases and 5 bases respectively, with 15 bases between them. This CDR3 has 13 amino acids. CDR1 and CDR2 from the germline V gene are MNHGY and SAAAGT. The CDR3 region is CAMHGNRDNEQFF. As DNA, the CDR3 is TGTGCCATGCATGGTAATCGGGACAATGAGCAGTTCTTC.

The V gene is TRBV11-3, the J gene TRBJ1-4, with 9 bases that match TRBD1. The J segment lost 8 bases and the V segment lost 3 bases, leaving 4 bases of the junction unmatched. The V gene's germline CDR1 is SGHNT and CDR2 YENEEA. CDR3 length: 14 amino acids. This chain's CDR3 is CASSLGGTGEKLFF. The CDR3 DNA is TGTGCCAGCAGCTTGGGGGGGACAGGGGAAAAACTGTTTTTT.

This clone was seen a few times. This sequence joins TRBV6-8 and TRBJ2-1; 14 bases match TRBD2. The V segment lost 5 bases and the J segment 1 base; nucleotides outside the gene matches: 7. Germline loops: CDR1 MNHGY, CDR2 SAAAGT. The CDR3 length is 18 residues. CDR3 in amino acids: CASSPGLAGVRSYNEQFF. The CDR3 DNA is TGTGCCAGCAGTCCGGGACTAGCGGGAGTCAGGTCCTACAATGAGCAGTTCTTC.

J is TRBJ1-4 and V is TRBV25-1; D uncertain. Germline loops: CDR1 MGHDK, CDR2 SYGVNS. The CDR3 runs 16 residues. The ends were cut back, 5 bases at V and 4 bases at J, with 17 bases in the middle. The CDR3 region is CASSPAGAANNEKLFF. DNA of the CDR3: TGTGCCAGCAGTCCGGCAGGAGCAGCAAATAATGAAAAACTGTTTTTT.

This clone appeared many times. The gene calls are TRBV5-1 and TRBJ2-2; D not resolved. This CDR3 spans 15 amino acids. CDR1 is SGHRS and CDR2 is YFSETQ in the germline V gene. The V and J ends lost 5 bases and 0 bases respectively, with 11 bases between them. The CDR3 bases are TGCGCCAGCAGGACAAACCCCACGAACACCGGGGAGCTGTTTTTT. Translating gives CASRTNPTNTGELFF.

The rearrangement joins TRBV12-5 to TRBJ1-2, with D unclear. The CDR3 consists of 15 residues. Trimming removed 3 bases from V and 3 bases from J, with 14 bases in between. Germline lookup yields CDR1 LGHNT and CDR2 FRNRAP. The CDR3 sequence: CASGFDLGKDYGYTF. CDR3 DNA: TGTGCTAGTGGTTTCGACTTGGGGAAGGACTATGGCTACACCTTC.

This chain connects TRBV30 to TRBJ1-5, with 9 bases aligning to TRBD1. Unmatched junction bases numbered 6, after V lost 0 bases and J lost 6 bases. The germline CDR1 and CDR2 sequences are GTSNPN and SVGIG (reference sequence). The CDR3 is 15 amino acids. This chain's CDR3 is CAWSVSGTGSQPQHF. CDR3 sequence (DNA): TGTGCCTGGAGTGTGTCTGGGACAGGGAGTCAGCCCCAGCATTTT.

CDR3 sequence (DNA): TGTGCCTGGAGTAAGGGGACAGGGGGCAGCGAGCAGTACTTC. It translates to CAWSKGTGGSEQYF. The chain is built from TRBV30 and TRBJ2-7; 12 nucleotides match TRBD1. Per the germline V gene, CDR1 is GTSNPN and CDR2 is SVGIG (reference sequence). V dropped 2 bases and J dropped 6; count of bases not matched to a gene: 5. The CDR3 length is 14 residues.

This clone was observed a single time. This rearrangement joins TRBV28 to TRBJ1-5, with D unclear. The CDR3 runs 15 residues. V was trimmed by 6 bases and J by 9 bases, leaving 21 bases between them. Germline lookup yields CDR1 MDHEN and CDR2 SYDVKM. In DNA, the CDR3 is TGTGCCAGCAGCTACTCTCAAGGGTTGGCTTCGCCCCAGCATTTT. This codes for CASSYSQGLASPQHF.

This clone was seen only once. The chain couples TRBV23-1 to TRBJ2-1; 8 nucleotides agree with TRBD2. TRBV23-1 belongs to the ORF category, with a function that is uncertain. CDR3 length equals 15 residues. J lost 2 bases, V lost 6 bases, and 6 bases had no gene match. The CDR3 loop is CASSQKLAAYNEQFF. The CDR3 bases are TGCGCCAGCAGCCAGAAACTAGCGGCCTACAATGAGCAGTTCTTC.

The V and J genes are TRBV29-1 and TRBJ1-5; maybe TRBD1 (6 bases). Trimming left V 5 bases short and J 0 bases short, with 11 bases between. The CDR3 extends over 14 amino acids. Germline CDR1 SQVTM, CDR2 ANQGSEA. The CDR3 nucleotides are TGCAGCGTTCGAGGACAGAATAGCAATCAGCCCCAGCATTTT. This encodes CSVRGQNSNQPQHF.

The V gene is TRBV11-3, the J gene TRBJ2-2; 11 bases are a match to TRBD1. The CDR3 extends over 15 amino acids. CDR1 and CDR2 from the germline V gene are SGHNT and YENEEA. V was clipped by 5 bases and J by 10 bases; unmatched bases: 9. CDR3 nucleotides: TGTGCCAGCAGCCGGACAGGGGGCAGGGTCGAGGAGCTGTTTTTT. This translates into CASSRTGGRVEELFF.

In the case of this clone: An end of the junction does not agree with germline; a read error may underlie this. V gene TRBV5-4 combines with J gene TRBJ2-7, with a possible D match to TRBD2 (5 bases). The CDR3 runs to 13 residues. The germline gives CDR1 SGHNT, CDR2 YYREEE (reference sequence). For the CDR3, the DNA is TGTGCTAGCAGCTTAGCGCCCTTGGCCGAGCAGTACTTC. It translates to CASSLAPLAEQYF.